Presented here are 6 T cell receptor beta chains from one specimen sequenced in a study of vaccination and CD4 T cells after COVID-19. The antigens for these receptors are not known. Cultured CD4+ T-cell DNA underwent Oncomine TCR Beta short-read sequencing. TCRdb re-called the PCR reads with MiXCR, one entry per CDR3 protein. This sample has 9,000 to 13,000 distinct CDR3 sequences, with approximately 80% found just once. Regarding treatment: roughly 10-day PBMC culture with coronavirus spike peptide pools or control peptides (ViraFEST assay). The sample consisted of CD4+ T cells from blood, cultured in vitro. The receptor source for this set is a human donor who had recovered from COVID-19.

This sequence joins TRBV20-1 and TRBJ2-3; TRBD1 agrees at 8 bases. The CDR3 is 15 amino acids. Germline assignment: CDR1 DFQATT and CDR2 SNEGSKA (reference sequence). The V and J ends lost 5 bases and 0 bases, in that order; junction bases with no gene match: 7. The CDR3 DNA sequence: TGCAGTGCTTTAGGACAGGGTGCGAGCACAGATACGCAGTATTTT. The encoded protein is CSALGQGASTDTQYF.

This clonotype was seen a few times. V and J are TRBV7-2 and TRBJ1-2, with TRBD1 matching over 7 bases. The CDR3 has 15 amino acids. The ends lost 1 base at V and 4 bases at J; junction bases unmatched: 6. Looked up from germline, CDR1 is SGHTA and CDR2 is FQGNSA. The CDR3 loop is CASSLGDSSRYGYTF. The CDR3 coding sequence is TGTGCCAGCAGCTTAGGGGACAGTAGCCGCTATGGCTACACCTTC.

V gene TRBV24-1 combines with J gene TRBJ1-1; D is uncertain. This CDR3 region has 14 residues. Trimming cost V 4 bases and J 7 bases, with 15 bases left between them. Germline V CDR1 and CDR2: KGHDR, SFDVKD. The CDR3 is CATSDPAASDEAFF. The CDR3 DNA follows: TGTGCCACCAGTGACCCGGCGGCCTCAGATGAAGCTTTCTTT.

The chain carries TRBV20-1 and TRBJ1-6, with TRBD1 matching 10 bases. The CDR3 has 17 residues. J lost 0 bases, V lost 7 bases, and 9 bases had no gene match. Germline-derived CDR1 and CDR2 are DFQATT and SNEGSKA (reference sequence). CDR3 residues: CSGVRTGGRSYNSPLHF. For the CDR3, the DNA is TGCAGTGGGGTCCGGACAGGGGGTCGCTCCTATAATTCACCCCTCCACTTT.

This sequence joins TRBV30 and TRBJ2-1; perhaps TRBD2 as D (6 bases). Germline CDR1 is GTSNPN and CDR2 is SVGIG (reference sequence). Deletions cut 3 bases from V and 9 bases from J, with 12 bases between. This CDR3 is 12 amino acids long. CDR3 coding DNA: TGTGCCTGGAGGACTAGAGCGGTTGAGCAGTTCTTC. This gives the protein CAWRTRAVEQFF. The full variable domain, completed using reference TRBV30 and TRBJ2-1, is SQTIHQWPATLVQPVGSPLSLECTVEGTSNPNLYWYRQAAGRGLQLLFYSVGIGQISSEVPQNLSASRPQDRQFILSSKKLLLSDSGFYLCAWRTRAVEQFFGPGTRLTVL.

This clonotype was counted between two and nine times. This chain links TRBV5-1 with TRBJ1-6, with D tentatively TRBD1 (5 bases). The CDR3 covers 15 residues. V lost 5 bases to trimming and J lost 9 bases, with 18 bases between them. CDR1 and CDR2 from the germline V gene are SGHRS and YFSETQ. In DNA form, the CDR3 reads TGCGCCAGCAGGAAAGACCGGGACGGCTTTTCACCCCTCCACTTT. This translates into CASRKDRDGFSPLHF.